The entry that follows covers one T cell receptor beta chain sequence. The germline V gene has CDR1 SGHVS and CDR2 FQNEAQ. Trimming left V 1 base short and J 3 bases short, with 9 bases between. CDR3 length equals 14 residues. Loaded into unsorted PBMC replicate PCRs was 250 to 350 ng DNA, about 30,000 T cell genomes. DNA from unsorted PBMC was sequenced on ten immunoSEQ deep assay plates. Produced via immunoSEQ multiplex PCR; TCRdb's table is partial and in-frame only. The profile shows about 560,000 clones, roughly four fifths of them singletons. The data belong to a study of shared clonotypes between healthy human individuals.

This clonotype was sampled from a woman between 40 and 50 years old in good health. Some clones in this sample may be carry-over from other donors' samples. V usage is TRBV7-8 and J usage is TRBJ1-1, with TRBD1 as a possible D gene (5 bases). Material for sequencing was PBMCs. CDR3 residues: CASSLVGVDTEAFF. The CDR3 DNA reads TGTGCCAGCAGCTTAGTAGGGGTCGACACTGAAGCTTTCTTT.